Described below is a single T cell receptor (beta chain) sequence and its context. V was clipped by 2 bases and J by 0 bases, with 14 bases between them. CDR1 is MNHEY, CDR2 SVGEGT, per germline. The CDR3 is made up of 16 amino acids. These data come from a study of blood T cell repertoires in COVID-19. The table came from immunoSEQ multiplex PCR; TCRdb's copy has only in-frame clones and leaves some out. The repertoire holds about 130,000 clones, with about 86% as singletons. The sequence was obtained from a man between 50 and 59 years old who had recovered from COVID-19. The rearrangement links TRBV6-2 or TRBV6-3 to TRBJ2-7; D is perhaps TRBD2 (5 bases). What was sequenced was PBMCs or T cells enriched from blood (not recorded which). CDR3 amino acids: CASSYEGWASSYEQYF. CDR3 nucleotide sequence: TGTGCCAGCAGTTACGAGGGTTGGGCGTCCTCCTACGAGCAGTACTTC.